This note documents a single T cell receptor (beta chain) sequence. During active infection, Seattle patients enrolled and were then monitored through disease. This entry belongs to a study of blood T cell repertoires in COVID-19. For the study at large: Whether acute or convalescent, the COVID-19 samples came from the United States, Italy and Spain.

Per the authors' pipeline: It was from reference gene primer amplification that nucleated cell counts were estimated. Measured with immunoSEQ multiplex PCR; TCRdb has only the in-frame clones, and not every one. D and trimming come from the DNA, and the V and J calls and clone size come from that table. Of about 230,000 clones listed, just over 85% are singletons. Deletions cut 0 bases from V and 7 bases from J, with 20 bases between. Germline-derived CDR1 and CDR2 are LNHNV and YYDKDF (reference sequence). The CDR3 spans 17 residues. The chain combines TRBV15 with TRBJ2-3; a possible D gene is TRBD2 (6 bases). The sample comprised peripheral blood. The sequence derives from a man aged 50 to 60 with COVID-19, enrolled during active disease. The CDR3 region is CATSRDAVAVGLNTQYF. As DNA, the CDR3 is TGTGCCACCAGCAGAGATGCGGTAGCGGTAGGGCTGAATACGCAGTATTTT.